These T cell receptor beta chains were read from a single sample in a study of blood T cell repertoires in COVID-19. Some clones are missing from TCRdb's copy, which holds only in-frame ones; the method was immunoSEQ multiplex PCR. The profile shows about 160,000 clones, 80% to 85% of them singletons. The specimen was PBMCs or T cells enriched from blood (not recorded which). The receptor source for this set is a woman aged 50 to 60 who had recovered from COVID-19. The conserved cysteine and the conserved F or W are not part of the CDR3 here. The order of the fields is V gene, J gene, CDR3 protein.

>TRBV19|TRBJ1-2
ASSQGYGYT
>TRBV28|TRBJ1-1
ASSPRGGATEAF
>TRBV7-9|TRBJ2-7
ASSPPTLTGLRSYEQY
>TRBV5-6|TRBJ2-7
ASSLRAGGYEQY
>TRBV6-5|TRBJ1-5
ASSYGATHSNQPQH
>TRBV5-1|TRBJ2-1
ASSPYTSDSPKQF
>TRBV21-1|TRBJ2-7
ASSTAGKRESSYEQY
>TRBV11-1|TRBJ2-1
ASSLSVTLYNEQF
>TRBV5-1|TRBJ2-3
ASSLDLQGVSDTQY
>TRBV9|TRBJ2-2
ASSALLGTSGGGELF
>TRBV19|TRBJ1-3
ASSMRTGGDTIY
>TRBV5-5|TRBJ2-5
ASSLVNSQETQY
>TRBV11-3|TRBJ1-1
ASSLEGVLPGTEAF
>TRBV6-1|TRBJ1-5
ASSETGSQPQH
>TRBV27|TRBJ2-5
ASTSPIRETQY
>TRBV9|TRBJ2-1
ASRGGPSGTNEQF
>TRBV6-5|TRBJ2-2
ASSYGPITGELF
>TRBV11-3|TRBJ1-1
ASSLASRGPPRAF
>TRBV5-4|TRBJ2-1
ASSLSSGGWDEQF
>TRBV28|TRBJ1-2
ASSFGVEVFSGYT
>TRBV7-6|TRBJ1-6
ASSLERQGGSYNSPLH
>TRBV7-2|TRBJ2-2
ASSWTSFGGELF
>TRBV3-1/TRBV3-2|TRBJ2-5
ASSLTRAQY
>TRBV7-2|TRBJ1-4
ASSLESRGEKLF
>TRBV19|TRBJ2-5
ASNAGGQRETQY
>TRBV5-4|TRBJ2-3
ASSWGSGSPSTDTQY
>TRBV12-3/TRBV12-4|TRBJ2-7
ASSLYRGNEQY
>TRBV5-1|TRBJ2-1
ASSLAQGAANEQF
>TRBV6-5|TRBJ2-1
ASSSGYLRDNEQF
>TRBV13|TRBJ2-7
ASRVGTGDSEQY
>TRBV2|TRBJ2-2
ASSSGTNTGELF
>TRBV2|TRBJ1-1
ASRDRARTEAF
>TRBV19|TRBJ1-6
ASSLLQQGSPLH
>TRBV28|TRBJ1-5
ASSFGQISNQPQH
>TRBV4-1|TRBJ1-5
ASSQDAAVGYQPQH
>TRBV5-1|TRBJ1-3
ASSAGGSSGNTIY
>TRBV5-1|TRBJ2-5
ASTVKETQY
>TRBV10-3|TRBJ1-1
AIRQGDAEAF